This TCR beta chain was recovered during a study of T cells in Graves' hyperthyroidism and ophthalmopathy. V lost 7 bases and J 6 bases, leaving 14 bases between the germline ends. Germline CDR1 is SGHNT and CDR2 is YYREEE (reference sequence). The CDR3 has 14 residues. What was amplified from RNA transcripts were TCR beta CDR3 regions. When the TCR CDR3 underwent first-round RT-PCR, the HTBI primer set was used. TCRdb itself ran the multiplex PCR reads through MiXCR, one entry per CDR3 protein. This sample yields a few hundred thousand distinct CDR3 sequences, of which about 12% are seen a single time; around a tenth belongs to the top ten.

Sample: blood. This rearrangement joins TRBV5-4 to TRBJ1-6, with D maybe TRBD1 (6 bases). The receptor comes from a woman under 30 with Graves' hyperthyroidism. CDR3 nucleotide sequence: TGTGCCAGCTCCCTGGGGGCCGCTAATTCACCCCTCCACTTT. The encoded protein is CASSLGAANSPLHF.